Listed below are T cell receptor beta chains from one sample, sequenced in a study of CD8 T cells in Susac syndrome. TCRdb reprocessed the immunoSEQ multiplex PCR reads with MiXCR, giving one entry per CDR3 protein. Of some 190,000 distinct CDR3 sequences listed, roughly 94% were seen once; the top ten hold around 0.1%. The sequenced material came from CD4+ T cells from PBMCs. Source of these receptors: a human donor in good health. Both conserved end residues are part of each CDR3. The D gene is left open where the match is weak. A row's size may be missing; if present it is once, few, many or a size class.

clone_size	v_call	j_call	d_call	cdr3_nt	cdr3_aa
NA	TRBV7-9	TRBJ2-1	TRBD2	TGTGCCAGTGGGGGGGTCTACAATGAGCAGTTCTTC	CASGGVYNEQFF
NA	TRBV23-1	TRBJ2-3	NA	TGCGCCAGCAGTCTCACATTCGGGGGGCGGCGACGTACAGATACGCAGTATTTT	CASSLTFGGRRRTDTQYF
NA	TRBV24-1	TRBJ2-6	NA	TGTGCCACCAGTGATTCCTCCGCGGCCTCTGGGGCCAACGTCCTGACTTTC	CATSDSSAASGANVLTF
NA	TRBV27	TRBJ2-2	NA	TGTGCCAGCAGTTTCGGTCACCTTCGAGGCACCGGGGAGCTGTTTTTT	CASSFGHLRGTGELFF
NA	TRBV20-1	TRBJ1-2	NA	TGCAGTGCAGCAGAGGGTTATATATCTAACTATGGCTACACCTTC	CSAAEGYISNYGYTF
NA	TRBV5-4	TRBJ2-1	NA	TGTGCCAGCGCGAGAGGTTTCGGGGTCAATGAGCAGTTCTTC	CASARGFGVNEQFF
NA	TRBV7-9	TRBJ2-1	TRBD1	TGTGCCAGCAGCTCTATGGACAGGGACAATGAGCAGTTCTTC	CASSSMDRDNEQFF
NA	TRBV15	TRBJ2-1	NA	TGTGCCACCAGCAGAGATCGGCCGGCTAGTACCAATGAGCAGTTCTTC	CATSRDRPASTNEQFF
NA	TRBV3-1	TRBJ2-3	NA	TGTGCCAGCAGCCCACTGGGGGGCCGCACAGATACGCAGTATTTT	CASSPLGGRTDTQYF
once	TRBV5-4	TRBJ1-5	TRBD1	TGTGCCAGCAGCGGGGACAGCGGTATGGGCAATCAGCCCCAGCATTTT	CASSGDSGMGNQPQHF
NA	TRBV29-1	TRBJ1-1	NA	TGCAGCGCTCAAGGACAGTCACGACCTGAAGCTTTCTTT	CSAQGQSRPEAFF
NA	TRBV7-9	TRBJ2-1	NA	TGTGCCAGCAGCTTTTCCCACGCTGAGCAGTTCTTC	CASSFSHAEQFF
NA	TRBV11-3	TRBJ2-2	TRBD1	TGTGCCAGCAGCCCCGCCAGGGGGCCCGGGGAGCTGTTTTTT	CASSPARGPGELFF
NA	TRBV7-2	TRBJ1-4	NA	TGTGCCAGCAGCCCCCTGGGGTATGGGGAAAAACTGTTTTTT	CASSPLGYGEKLFF
NA	TRBV6-5	TRBJ1-2	NA	TGTGCCAGCTTTGACCCGGCGAACGTTGGCTACACCTTC	CASFDPANVGYTF
NA	TRBV3-1	TRBJ1-1	NA	TGTGCCAGCAGCCTCTCAACAGGGAATACTGAAGCTTTCTTT	CASSLSTGNTEAFF
NA	TRBV20-1	TRBJ1-6	NA	TGCAGTGCTATACCGGACAGTAATTCACCCCTCCACTTT	CSAIPDSNSPLHF
NA	TRBV3-1	TRBJ2-2	NA	TGTGCCAGCAGCCAAGATTCCGGGGAGCTGTTTTTT	CASSQDSGELFF
once	TRBV6-6	TRBJ1-6	TRBD1	TGTGCCAGCAGTTACAGACCGGGACAGAGAAATTCACCCCTCCACTTT	CASSYRPGQRNSPLHF
NA	TRBV19	TRBJ1-2	NA	TGTGCCAGCTCTAGGGGGGCGGATTCGGATGGCTACACCTTC	CASSRGADSDGYTF
NA	TRBV29-1	TRBJ1-2	NA	TGCAGCGTTGTCGGGGAGAGCTACACCTTC	CSVVGESYTF
NA	TRBV15	TRBJ2-3	NA	TGTGCCACCAGCAGCCCAGGGACATCCGATACGCAGTATTTT	CATSSPGTSDTQYF
NA	TRBV12-3/TRBV12-4	TRBJ1-4	NA	TGTGCCAGCAGTTCCGGGGTTCGTGAAAAACTGTTTTTT	CASSSGVREKLFF
NA	TRBV29-1	TRBJ2-3	NA	TGCAGCGTCGGGGAAGGGCAGGTCACAGATACGCAGTATTTT	CSVGEGQVTDTQYF
NA	TRBV20-1	TRBJ2-4	NA	TGCAGTGCTGGTAGAAAAAACATTCAGTACTTC	CSAGRKNIQYF
NA	TRBV11-2	TRBJ2-1	TRBD2	TGTGCCAGCAGCTGGGGCTCTAGCGGGAGTAAGTTCTTC	CASSWGSSGSKFF
NA	TRBV29-1	TRBJ2-7	TRBD1	TGCAGCGTAGGGACAGGGGGCGCTTTCTACGAGCAGTACTTC	CSVGTGGAFYEQYF
NA	TRBV29-1	TRBJ1-2	NA	TGCAGCGTTGATCTGCGTGCAGGGAGGGGACATGGCTACACCTTC	CSVDLRAGRGHGYTF
NA	TRBV9	TRBJ1-2	TRBD1	TGTGCCAGCAGCGGACTCTTAATAAGGGGACAGCTCTTTTCCTCCTATGGCTACACCTTC	CASSGLLIRGQLFSSYGYTF
NA	TRBV5-1	TRBJ2-3	TRBD2	TGCGCCAGCAGCTACGGACTAGACACAGATACGCAGTATTTT	CASSYGLDTDTQYF
NA	TRBV20-1	TRBJ2-6	NA	TGCAGTGCTGGAAGGGATTTGGGGAGCTTTGGGGCCAACGTCCTGACTTTC	CSAGRDLGSFGANVLTF
NA	TRBV25-1	TRBJ2-3	NA	TGTGCCAGCATAGATCGGGGGACAGATACGCAGTATTTT	CASIDRGTDTQYF
once	TRBV7-9	TRBJ2-3	TRBD2	TGTGCCAGCAGCCCGACCGGGACTAGCGTTACAGATACGCAGTATTTT	CASSPTGTSVTDTQYF
NA	TRBV28	TRBJ2-1	TRBD1	TGTGCCAGCAGTGACAGGGTGAATGAGCAGTTCTTC	CASSDRVNEQFF
NA	TRBV5-6	TRBJ1-2	NA	TGTGCCAGCAGCCTCTTGGAGATGAACTATGGCTACACCTTC	CASSLLEMNYGYTF
NA	TRBV20-1	TRBJ2-3	TRBD2	TGCAGTGCTAGCCCTAGCGGGGGTTACTTCCCGGGTACGCAGTATTTT	CSASPSGGYFPGTQYF
NA	TRBV3-1	TRBJ2-5	NA	TGTGCCAGCAGTCCATCGGTAAAGGAGATTCTGGTCCAAGAGACCCAGTACTTC	CASSPSVKEILVQETQYF
NA	TRBV7-2	TRBJ1-2	NA	TGTGCCAGCAGCCCGTTAACCAACTATGGCTACACCTTC	CASSPLTNYGYTF
NA	TRBV12-3/TRBV12-4	TRBJ2-7	NA	TGTGCCAGCAGTTTTCAGGGGCTGGAGGAGCAGTACTTC	CASSFQGLEEQYF
NA	TRBV30	TRBJ2-2	TRBD2	TGTGCCTGGGCGGCTAGCGGGAGAGGGGAGCTGTTTTTT	CAWAASGRGELFF
NA	TRBV20-1	TRBJ1-1	NA	TGCAGTGGGAGGACAGCCGGGACACCAAACACTGAAGCTTTCTTT	CSGRTAGTPNTEAFF
few	TRBV5-4	TRBJ2-5	NA	TGTGCCAGCAGCTTGGTGGGTCAGGAGACCCAGTACTTC	CASSLVGQETQYF
once	TRBV30	TRBJ2-6	NA	TGTGCCTGGAGGAGCCACAGGTCTGGGGCCAACGTCCTGACTTTC	CAWRSHRSGANVLTF
NA	TRBV27	TRBJ1-2	NA	TGTGCCAGCAGTCCCGTACGGGGGGCGGGTGGCTACACCTTC	CASSPVRGAGGYTF
NA	TRBV12-3/TRBV12-4	TRBJ2-3	NA	TGTGCCAGCAGTTTAGCGGGGGCCGCCTCGTATACGCAGTATTTT	CASSLAGAASYTQYF
NA	TRBV12-3/TRBV12-4	TRBJ1-2	TRBD1	TGTGCCAGCACCCCTTCGGACAGGAGATTTTATGGCTACACCTTC	CASTPSDRRFYGYTF
NA	TRBV3-1	TRBJ2-5	NA	TGTGCCAGCAGCCAAGTTGGCGAGACCCAGTACTTC	CASSQVGETQYF
NA	TRBV9	TRBJ2-7	NA	TGTGCCAGCAGCGTGGGGGCAGGGATCTACGAGCAGTACTTC	CASSVGAGIYEQYF
NA	TRBV29-1	TRBJ2-5	TRBD1	TGCAGCGTTGGGACAGGGGGGGAGACCCAGTACTTC	CSVGTGGETQYF
NA	TRBV25-1	TRBJ2-1	NA	TGTGCCAGCAGTGAAATCAGAGGGATCAGGGGCAATGAGCAGTTCTTC	CASSEIRGIRGNEQFF
NA	TRBV9	TRBJ1-2	NA	TGTGCCAGCAGCCAGGGGAGGAGCTACACCTTC	CASSQGRSYTF
NA	TRBV29-1	TRBJ2-1	TRBD2	TGCAGCGTACTCCTCCACGCTAGCGGGCCAACCAATGAGCAGTTCTTC	CSVLLHASGPTNEQFF